The T cell receptor (beta chain) described here comes from a study of T cell clonotyping in hematopoietic cell transplantation. The method was immunoSEQ multiplex PCR; TCRdb's version includes in-frame clones alone and lacks a portion of them. The sample lists about 4,500 clones; roughly 84% were seen once. The receptor was derived from a male patient between 55 and 70 years old who had an allogeneic stem cell transplant from an unrelated donor, so T cells may come from the graft donor. Some clones in this sample may be carry-over from other donors' samples. Sequencing used peripheral blood mononuclear cells, obtained 180 days after allogeneic stem cell transplant.

CDR3 sequence: CASSEGTGSGELFF. DNA for the CDR3: TGTGCCAGCAGTGAAGGGACAGGGTCCGGGGAGCTGTTTTTT. The gene calls are TRBV25-1 and TRBJ2-2, with 9 bases identical to TRBD1. The CDR3 sequence is 14 residues long. V lost 2 bases to trimming and J lost 6 bases; unmatched junction nucleotides: 1. Germline CDR1 MGHDK, CDR2 SYGVNS.